What follows are 13 T cell receptor beta chains derived from one specimen sequenced in a study of shared clonotypes between healthy human individuals. Assay used: immunoSEQ multiplex PCR; TCRdb lists only in-frame clones, some missing. The data hold around 1,100,000 clones, with about 80% observed a single time. Material: memory CD4+ T cells from PBMCs. Subset: CD45RA-negative fraction. These TCRs come from a man aged 18 to 30 in good health. Some clones in this sample may be carry-over from other donors' samples.

CDR3 sequence reads: CAWWRRGHPTDTQYF. The CDR3, as DNA: TGTGCCTGGTGGCGCAGGGGGCACCCCACAGATACGCAGTATTTT. The chain carries TRBV30 and TRBJ2-3; 8 nucleotides match TRBD1. From germline, CDR1 is GTSNPN and CDR2 SVGIG (reference sequence). After removal of 5 bases from V and 2 bases from J, the junction contained 9 bases not matched to a gene. This CDR3 contains 15 residues.

The chain uses TRBV20-1 and TRBJ2-1; 8 bases map to TRBD2. The CDR3 runs 10 residues. Germline assignment: CDR1 DFQATT and CDR2 SNEGSKA (reference sequence). The J segment lost 15 bases and the V segment lost 5 bases, leaving 6 bases of the junction unmatched. CDR3 DNA sequence: TGCAGTGCTTCCCGGGGGGGGTTGTTCTTC. Residues: CSASRGGLFF.

The chain recombines TRBV5-1 with TRBJ2-6, with no clear D. In germline, CDR1 is SGHRS, CDR2 YFSETQ. The CDR3 is 14 amino acids. V lost 2 bases, J lost 3 bases, and 6 bases lay in between. CDR3 amino acids: CASSFFGGANVLTF. In nucleotides, the CDR3 is TGCGCCAGCAGCTTCTTTGGTGGGGCCAACGTCCTGACTTTC.

The chain employs TRBV4-1 and TRBJ2-4, with 7 bases that match TRBD1. The length of the CDR3 is 15 residues. Unmatched junction bases numbered 8, after V lost 0 bases and J lost 9 bases. In germline, CDR1 is MGHRA, CDR2 YSYEKL. The CDR3 reads CASSQDDRVGGIQYF. The CDR3 nucleotides are TGCGCCAGCAGCCAAGATGACAGGGTGGGTGGCATTCAGTACTTC.

As concerns this clone: This may stem from a read error, because a much larger clone lies one nucleotide away. The genes are TRBV10-3 and TRBJ1-2; no clear D gene. The length of the CDR3 is 13 residues. V was trimmed by 2 bases and J by 4 bases, leaving 8 bases between them. Per the germline V gene, CDR1 is ENHRY and CDR2 is SYGVKD. This CDR3 is CAISEGRSYGYTF. CDR3 nucleotide sequence: TGTGCCATCAGTGAGGGACGGAGCTATGGCTACACCTTC.

The chain couples TRBV6-5 to TRBJ1-5; 7 bases match TRBD1. CDR1 and CDR2 from the germline V gene are MNHEY and SVGAGI. This CDR3 has 14 amino acids. Losses at the gene ends were 11 bases for V and 6 bases for J; bases not matched to a gene: 13. CDR3 amino acids: CACGGQEVRQPQHF. The CDR3 DNA follows: TGTGCCTGCGGCGGACAGGAGGTGCGTCAGCCCCAGCATTTT.

The chain uses TRBV18 and TRBJ2-7; tentatively, D is TRBD1 (6 bases). This CDR3 spans 12 amino acids. From germline, CDR1 is KGHSH and CDR2 LQKENI. The V gene lost 3 bases and the J gene lost 5 bases, with 8 bases spanning the gap. In DNA, the CDR3 is TGTGCCAGCTCACCCAGGGGAGACGAGCAGTACTTC. It is translated as CASSPRGDEQYF.

The chain combines TRBV6-1 with TRBJ2-7; D is perhaps TRBD1 (5 bases). Trimming took off 7 bases at V and 1 base at J, with 17 bases between the two ends. This CDR3 contains 15 residues. In germline, CDR1 is MNHNS, CDR2 SASEGT. The CDR3 here is CASTTARGSSYEQYF. Here the CDR3 DNA reads TGTGCCAGCACCACCGCTAGGGGATCATCCTACGAGCAGTACTTC.

V and J are TRBV28 and TRBJ2-1; tentatively, D is TRBD2 (6 bases). Germline values: CDR1 MDHEN, CDR2 SYDVKM. V lost 6 bases, J lost 4 bases, and 19 bases lay in between. CDR3 length: 16 residues. This CDR3 is CASRSFLASGYNEQFF. The CDR3 DNA reads TGTGCCAGCAGGTCCTTTCTAGCGAGTGGTTACAATGAGCAGTTCTTC.

This chain joins TRBV6-1 and TRBJ1-2, with D possibly matching TRBD1 (5 bases). The germline CDR1 and CDR2 sequences are MNHNS and SASEGT. V was shortened by 0 bases and J by 7 bases, with 15 bases between the two germline ends. This CDR3 has 15 amino acids. The CDR3 loop reads CASSEAGGRLGGYTF. CDR3 DNA sequence: TGTGCCAGCAGTGAAGCGGGGGGGAGGCTGGGTGGCTACACCTTC.

CDR3 DNA: TGTGCCAGCAGTTCAGTGGTAATAGTCCGGGGGTCGAACTACGAGCAGTACTTC. Translating it yields CASSSVVIVRGSNYEQYF. The chain couples TRBV27 to TRBJ2-7; D might be TRBD2 (6 bases). This CDR3 region has 18 residues. V dropped 4 bases and J dropped 3 bases, with 25 bases sitting between them. Germline CDR1 MNHEY, CDR2 SMNVEV (reference sequence).

This chain joins TRBV5-4 and TRBJ2-5; 8 bases fit TRBD2. V gave up 4 bases and J gave up 5 bases; unmatched junction bases: 10. Germline assignment: CDR1 SGHNT and CDR2 YYREEE (reference sequence). The CDR3 loop spans 15 amino acids. The CDR3 region is CASSRDGRGVETQYF. DNA for the CDR3: TGTGCCAGCAGCCGGGACGGGAGGGGGGTTGAGACCCAGTACTTC.

This clone has only one observation. The rearrangement uses TRBV2 and TRBJ1-5; D is unclear. CDR1 is SNHLY, CDR2 FYNNEI, per germline. The CDR3 has 15 amino acids. Trimming pared 5 bases from V and 3 bases from J, leaving 14 bases between. Written as DNA, the CDR3 is TGTGCCAGCAGTTTCAAAAGCGGTCCCAATCAGCCCCAGCATTTT. Translation gives CASSFKSGPNQPQHF.